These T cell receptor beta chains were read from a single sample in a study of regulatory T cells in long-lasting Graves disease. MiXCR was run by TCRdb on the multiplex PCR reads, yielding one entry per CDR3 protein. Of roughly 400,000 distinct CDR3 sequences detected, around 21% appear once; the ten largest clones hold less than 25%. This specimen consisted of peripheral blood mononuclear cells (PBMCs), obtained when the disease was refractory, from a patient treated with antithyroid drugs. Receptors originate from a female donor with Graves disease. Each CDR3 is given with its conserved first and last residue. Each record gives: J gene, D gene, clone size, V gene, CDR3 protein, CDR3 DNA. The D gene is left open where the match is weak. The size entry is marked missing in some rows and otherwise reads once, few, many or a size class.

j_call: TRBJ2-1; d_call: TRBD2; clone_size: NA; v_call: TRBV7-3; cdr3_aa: CASSLEGAGGNSEQFF; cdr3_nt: TGTGCCAGCAGCTTAGAAGGAGCGGGAGGTAATAGTGAGCAGTTCTTC
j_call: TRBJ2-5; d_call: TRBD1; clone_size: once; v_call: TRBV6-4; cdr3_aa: CASSSTSGTGPETQYF; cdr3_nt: TGTGCCAGCAGTTCAACCTCCGGGACAGGGCCAGAGACCCAGTACTTC
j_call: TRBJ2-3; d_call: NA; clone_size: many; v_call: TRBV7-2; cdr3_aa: CASSLNLGDTQYF; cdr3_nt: TGTGCCAGCAGCTTAAACCTCGGAGATACGCAGTATTTT
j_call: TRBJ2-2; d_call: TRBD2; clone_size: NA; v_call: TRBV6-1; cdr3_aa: CASKDSSGIAGELFF; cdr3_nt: TGTGCCAGCAAGGACTCTAGCGGGATCGCCGGGGAGCTGTTTTTT
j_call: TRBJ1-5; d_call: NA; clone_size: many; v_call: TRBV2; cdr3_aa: CASSEAGGNQPQHF; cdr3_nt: TGTGCCAGCAGTGAAGCGGGAGGAAATCAGCCCCAGCATTTT
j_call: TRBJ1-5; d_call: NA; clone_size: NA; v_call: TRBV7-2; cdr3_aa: CASSLEATVGQPQHF; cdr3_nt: TGTGCCAGCAGCTTAGAGGCGACAGTGGGACAGCCCCAGCATTTT
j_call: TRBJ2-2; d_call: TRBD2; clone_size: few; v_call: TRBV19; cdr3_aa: CASHLAGVTGELFF; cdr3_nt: TGTGCCAGTCACCTAGCGGGAGTCACCGGGGAGCTGTTTTTT
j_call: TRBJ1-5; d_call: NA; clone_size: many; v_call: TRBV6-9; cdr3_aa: CASSYSGYSNQPQHF; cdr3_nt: TGTGCCAGCAGTTACTCAGGGTATAGCAATCAGCCCCAGCATTTT
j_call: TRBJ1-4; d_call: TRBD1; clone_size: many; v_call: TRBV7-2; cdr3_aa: CASSGGQGPIEKLFF; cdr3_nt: TGTGCCAGCAGCGGAGGACAGGGGCCGATTGAAAAACTGTTTTTT
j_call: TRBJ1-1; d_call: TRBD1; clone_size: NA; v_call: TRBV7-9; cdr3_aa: CASSPRGTVTEAFF; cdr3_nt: TGTGCCAGCAGCCCACGGGGGACAGTCACTGAAGCTTTCTTT
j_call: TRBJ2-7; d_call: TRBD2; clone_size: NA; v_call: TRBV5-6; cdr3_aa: CASSFAGGPLEQYF; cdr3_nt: TGTGCCAGCAGCTTCGCGGGAGGGCCTCTCGAGCAGTACTTC
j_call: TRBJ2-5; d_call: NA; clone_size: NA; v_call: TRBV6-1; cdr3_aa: CASSEIRGETQYF; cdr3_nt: TGTGCCAGCAGTGAAATTAGGGGTGAGACCCAGTACTTC
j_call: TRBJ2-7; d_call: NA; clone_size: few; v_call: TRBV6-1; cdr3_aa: CASSERAGRSDEQYF; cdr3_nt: TGTGCCAGCAGTGAAAGGGCAGGGAGGAGTGACGAGCAGTACTTC
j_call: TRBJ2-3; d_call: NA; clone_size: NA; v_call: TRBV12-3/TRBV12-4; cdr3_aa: CASSLAASTDTQYF; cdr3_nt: TGTGCCAGCAGTTTAGCAGCGAGCACAGATACGCAGTATTTT
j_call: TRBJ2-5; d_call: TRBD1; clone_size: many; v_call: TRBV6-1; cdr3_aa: CASSGQVQETQYF; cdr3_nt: TGTGCCAGCAGCGGACAGGTCCAAGAGACCCAGTACTTC
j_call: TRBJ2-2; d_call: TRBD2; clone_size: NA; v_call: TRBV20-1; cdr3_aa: CSAKAGGNTGELFF; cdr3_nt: TGCAGTGCCAAAGCGGGAGGGAACACCGGGGAGCTGTTTTTT
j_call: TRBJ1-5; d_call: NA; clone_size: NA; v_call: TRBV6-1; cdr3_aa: CASRQGLGGGQPQHF; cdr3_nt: TGTGCCAGCAGACAAGGATTGGGGGGCGGACAGCCCCAGCATTTT
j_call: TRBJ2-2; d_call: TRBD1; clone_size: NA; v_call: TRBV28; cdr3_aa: CASSLDRDRLTGELFF; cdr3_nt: TGTGCCAGCAGTTTAGACCGGGACAGGCTCACCGGGGAGCTGTTTTTT
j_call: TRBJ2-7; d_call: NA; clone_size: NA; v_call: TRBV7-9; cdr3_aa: CASSLRSSYERYF; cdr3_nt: TGTGCCAGCAGCCTAAGGAGCTCCTACGAGCGGTACTTC
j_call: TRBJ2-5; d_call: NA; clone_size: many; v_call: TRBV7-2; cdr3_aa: CASSLERPPYQETQYF; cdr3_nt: TGTGCCAGCAGCTTAGAGAGGCCCCCCTACCAAGAGACCCAGTACTTC
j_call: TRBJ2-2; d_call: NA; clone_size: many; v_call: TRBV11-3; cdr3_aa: CASSLVGAGELFF; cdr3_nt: TGTGCCAGCAGCTTAGTGGGCGCCGGGGAGCTGTTTTTT
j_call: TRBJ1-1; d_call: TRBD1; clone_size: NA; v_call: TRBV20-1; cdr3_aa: CSASPVPRPGQELGGAFF; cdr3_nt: TGCAGTGCTAGCCCAGTACCCCGACCGGGACAGGAGCTAGGGGGAGCTTTCTTT
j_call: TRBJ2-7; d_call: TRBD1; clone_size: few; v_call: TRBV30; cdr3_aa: CAWSEQGAYEQYF; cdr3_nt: TGTGCCTGGAGCGAACAGGGGGCTTACGAGCAGTACTTC